This T cell receptor beta chain comes out of a study of blood T cell repertoires in COVID-19. Turning to the study itself: Some COVID-19 samples were acute and others convalescent; all came from the United States, Italy and Spain. PBMCs, B-cell-depleted T cells, or T cells provided the cDNA or gDNA that made up the material.

Per the original methods: By means of reference gene primer amplification, nucleated cell counts were estimated. Measured with immunoSEQ multiplex PCR; TCRdb has only the in-frame clones, and not every one. The DNA gave D and trimming, while V, J and clone size come from that table. Of about 250,000 clones in the sample, 70% to 90% are singletons; the top ten hold roughly 6.8%. The ends were cut back, 4 bases at V and 3 bases at J, with 9 bases in the middle. The CDR3 is 14 amino acids. CDR1 and CDR2 from the germline V gene are SNHLY and FYNNEI. Sample: peripheral blood. The rearrangement joins TRBV2 to TRBJ2-2; D ambiguous. The TCR sequence derives from a woman aged 25 to 39 with COVID-19, enrolled during active disease. CDR3 loop: CASSARWDTGELFF. CDR3 sequence (DNA): TGTGCCAGCAGTGCGAGGTGGGACACCGGGGAGCTGTTTTTT.